One and the same sample provided the 26 T cell receptor beta chains below, sequenced in a study of OX40 agonist ivuxolimab in advanced cancers. Sequencing used immunoSEQ multiplex PCR; TCRdb keeps in-frame clones, though not all of them. Of over 55,000 clones listed, 90% to 95% are singletons. The specimen comprised CD4+ or CD8+ T cells sorted from blood, sampled in a trial of the OX40 agonist ivuxolimab. These receptors were collected from an adult with an advanced solid tumor such as melanoma, head and neck, liver or kidney cancer.

This clone was seen a single time. The chain joins TRBV7-2 to TRBJ1-1; the D gene is possibly TRBD1 (5 bases). V shed 2 bases and J shed 1 base, with 11 bases lying between them. The CDR3 runs 15 residues. Germline V gene lookup returns CDR1 SGHTA and CDR2 FQGNSA. The CDR3: CASSLQPGTNTEAFF. CDR3 coding DNA: TGTGCCAGCAGCTTACAGCCAGGGACGAACACTGAAGCTTTCTTT.

This clone was recorded once. This sequence joins TRBV7-2 and TRBJ2-5; 7 nucleotides line up with TRBD2. The J call may be faulty, since TRBJ2-7 better matches the DNA end. The V gene's germline CDR1 is SGHTA and CDR2 FQGNSA. This CDR3 region has 17 residues. The CDR3 loop reads CASSLGSGPVLSYEQYF. CDR3 nucleotides: TGTGCCAGCAGCTTAGGTAGCGGGCCGGTGCTTTCCTACGAGCAGTACTTC.

The V and J genes are TRBV5-6 and TRBJ2-2; D is possibly TRBD2 (6 bases). Germline V gene data show CDR1 as SGHDT and CDR2 as YYEEEE. The V and J ends lost 1 base and 3 bases respectively, with 13 bases between them. This CDR3 comprises 16 residues. The CDR3 region has the DNA TGTGCCAGCAGCTTGTACCCCGGGAGAGACACCGGGGAGCTGTTTTTT. It is translated as CASSLYPGRDTGELFF. The whole variable domain, filled in from reference TRBV5-6 and TRBJ2-2, reads DAGVTQSPTHLIKTRGQQVTLRCSPKSGHDTVSWYQQALGQGPQFIFQYYEEEERQRGNFPDRFSGHQFPNYSSELNVNALLLGDSALYLCASSLYPGRDTGELFFGEGSRLTVL.

The chain is built from TRBV7-9 and TRBJ2-5; D is possibly TRBD2 (5 bases). Trimming left V 1 base short and J 5 bases short, with 17 bases between. Germline loops: CDR1 SEHNR, CDR2 FQNEAQ (reference sequence). CDR3 length: 16 amino acids. The CDR3 spells CASSLDSTGWKETQYF. The CDR3 DNA follows: TGTGCCAGCAGCTTAGATTCGACGGGATGGAAGGAGACCCAGTACTTC. Looking up the rest from reference TRBV7-9 and TRBJ2-5 gives the full variable domain: DTGVSQNPRHKITKRGQNVTFRCDPISEHNRLYWYRQTLGQGPEFLTYFQNEAQLEKSRLLSDRFSAERPKGSFSTLEIQRTEQGDSAMYLCASSLDSTGWKETQYFGPGTRLLVL.

The chain has TRBV6-1 and TRBJ1-2; D is uncertain. The V gene lost 2 bases and the J gene lost 8 bases, with 9 bases spanning the gap. This CDR3 comprises 12 residues. Germline CDR1 and CDR2: MNHNS and SASEGT. The CDR3, as DNA: TGTGCCAGCAGTGAATTAGGGTGGGGCTACACCTTC. It specifies CASSELGWGYTF.

The chain joins TRBV11-2 to TRBJ1-3; no firm D call. Germline-derived CDR1 and CDR2 are SGHAT and FQNNGV. The CDR3 extends over 13 amino acids. V was cut by 1 base and J by 4 bases, with 5 bases left in between. CDR3 sequence (DNA): TGTGCCAGCAGCTTAGCACAAGGAAACACCATATATTTT. It is translated as CASSLAQGNTIYF.

This clone was seen just once. The genes are TRBV5-4 and TRBJ2-3, with 8 bases fitting TRBD2. This CDR3 spans 16 amino acids. The ends lost 8 bases at V and 3 bases at J; junction bases unmatched: 14. Germline V gene sequence: CDR1 SGHNT, CDR2 YYREEE (reference sequence). The DNA for the CDR3 is TGTGCCAGTGCGCAATCAGGGACTAGTATTACAGATACGCAGTATTTT. Translation gives CASAQSGTSITDTQYF.

V and J are TRBV11-3 and TRBJ2-5; tentatively, D is TRBD2 (5 bases). This CDR3 spans 12 amino acids. Germline CDR1 SGHNT, CDR2 YENEEA. Trimming pared 6 bases from V and 7 bases from J, leaving 12 bases between. This CDR3 reads CASSLTRATQYF. The CDR3 coding sequence is TGTGCCAGCAGTTTAACTAGGGCGACCCAGTACTTC.

The chain employs TRBV11-2 and TRBJ2-5; D is perhaps TRBD1 or TRBD2 (6 bases each). The germline gives CDR1 SGHAT, CDR2 FQNNGV. This CDR3 has 14 amino acids. Deletions cut 5 bases from V and 3 bases from J, with 13 bases between. The CDR3 DNA reads as TGTGCCAGCAGCGCGGGGACAAATGAAGAGACCCAGTACTTC. Encoded protein: CASSAGTNEETQYF.

In its sample, this clone was seen once. The genes are TRBV5-1 and TRBJ1-3; D might be TRBD1 (5 bases). The CDR3 has 16 amino acids. CDR1 is SGHRS and CDR2 is YFSETQ in the germline V gene. With 3 bases removed from V and 0 bases from J, the gap between germline ends came to 13 bases. The CDR3 protein is CASSSGLINSGNTIYF. CDR3 DNA sequence: TGCGCCAGCAGCTCGGGACTGATCAACTCTGGAAACACCATATATTTT.

This clone was observed a single time. The rearrangement joins TRBV11-3 to TRBJ2-2; the D gene is possibly TRBD2 (5 bases). V lost 5 bases, J lost 4 bases, and 11 bases lay in between. Looked up from germline, CDR1 is SGHNT and CDR2 is YENEEA. CDR3 length: 14 residues. This chain's CDR3 is CASSLTDSTGELFF. The CDR3 DNA sequence: TGTGCCAGCAGCCTCACGGACTCCACCGGGGAGCTGTTTTTT.

The chain's CDR3 is CASSLVQDTEAFF. CDR3 bases: TGTGCCAGCAGCTTAGTTCAGGACACTGAAGCTTTCTTT. The gene calls are TRBV11-2 and TRBJ1-1, with D unclear. V was cut by 1 base and J by 3 bases, with 6 bases left in between. The CDR3 length is 13 residues. The V gene's germline CDR1 is SGHAT and CDR2 FQNNGV.

The rearrangement uses TRBV6-5 and TRBJ1-2, with 7 bases that match TRBD1. The CDR3 has 13 residues. Germline CDR1 MNHEY, CDR2 SVGAGI. V was clipped by 6 bases and J by 7 bases; unmatched bases: 8. CDR3 amino acids: CASRRQGVSGYTF. CDR3 coding DNA: TGTGCCAGCAGGAGACAGGGAGTAAGTGGCTACACCTTC.

V usage is TRBV5-1 and J usage is TRBJ2-7, with 10 bases lining up with TRBD2. This CDR3 is 12 amino acids long. The J segment lost 9 bases and the V segment lost 2 bases, leaving 2 bases of the junction unmatched. CDR1 is SGHRS and CDR2 is YFSETQ in the germline V gene. This CDR3 reads CASSFSGRSQYF. DNA of the CDR3: TGCGCCAGCAGCTTTAGCGGGAGGTCGCAGTACTTC.

The chain links TRBV19 to TRBJ2-1; D unresolved. CDR1 LNHDA and CDR2 SQIVND come from the germline V gene (reference sequence). Trimming removed 5 bases at V and 0 bases at J, with 11 bases between. There are 15 residues in the CDR3. CDR3 loop: CASSQSWGSYNEQFF. Written as DNA, the CDR3 is TGTGCCAGTAGTCAAAGCTGGGGCTCCTACAATGAGCAGTTCTTC.

The CDR3 nucleotides read TGTGCCAGCAGACTACAGGGAGATCAAGAGACCCAGTACTTC. Its protein is CASRLQGDQETQYF. This chain joins TRBV5-4 and TRBJ2-5; a weak D match, TRBD1 (6 bases). The ends were cut back, 5 bases at V and 2 bases at J, with 13 bases in the middle. This CDR3 has 14 residues. Germline CDR1 reads SGHNT; CDR2 reads YYREEE (reference sequence). Combining the CDR3 with reference TRBV5-4 and TRBJ2-5 gives the whole variable domain ETGVTQSPTHLIKTRGQQVTLRCSSQSGHNTVSWYQQALGQGPQFIFQYYREEENGRGNFPPRFSGLQFPNYSSELNVNALELDDSALYLCASRLQGDQETQYFGPGTRLLVL.

The chain joins TRBV4-2 to TRBJ2-7; D ambiguous. This CDR3 spans 13 amino acids. Trimming stripped 0 bases from V and 2 bases from J, with 5 bases between. From germline, CDR1 is LGHNA and CDR2 YNFKEQ. Written as DNA, the CDR3 is TGTGCCAGCAGCCAAGATAGTACCTACGAGCAGTACTTC. This sequence encodes CASSQDSTYEQYF.

This chain connects TRBV28 to TRBJ1-5; D is perhaps TRBD1 (5 bases). CDR1 is MDHEN and CDR2 is SYDVKM in the germline V gene. With 10 bases removed from V and 6 bases from J, the gap between germline ends came to 13 bases. The CDR3 consists of 12 residues. The CDR3 DNA is TGTGCCACCCGACGGGGGATTCAGCCCCAGCATTTT. Residues: CATRRGIQPQHF.

J is TRBJ2-3 and V is TRBV5-6; D remains ambiguous. The CDR3 has 15 amino acids. V was cut by 3 bases and J by 2 bases, with 13 bases left in between. In germline, CDR1 is SGHDT, CDR2 YYEEEE. CDR3 bases: TGTGCCAGCAGCTACCGCCTAACTGACACAGATACGCAGTATTTT. Translation gives CASSYRLTDTDTQYF.

The gene calls are TRBV30 and TRBJ1-1; perhaps TRBD1 as D (5 bases). The germline gives CDR1 GTSNPN, CDR2 SVGIG (reference sequence). The CDR3 is 15 residues long. V was trimmed by 0 bases and J by 1 base, leaving 12 bases between them. The chain's CDR3 is CAWSVQPGGNTEAFF. The CDR3 nucleotides read TGTGCCTGGAGTGTACAACCGGGGGGGAACACTGAAGCTTTCTTT.

The chain is built from TRBV10-3 and TRBJ2-2, with 9 bases lining up with TRBD1. Germline V gives CDR1 ENHRY, CDR2 SYGVKD. V lost 6 bases to trimming and J lost 5 bases; unmatched junction nucleotides: 4. The CDR3 sequence is 14 residues long. In DNA form, the CDR3 reads TGTGCCATCAGCTCCGGGACAGGGACCGGGGAGCTGTTTTTT. Translating it yields CAISSGTGTGELFF.

The chain recombines TRBV27 with TRBJ2-3, with 8 bases identical to TRBD1. J gave up 0 bases and V 5 bases, and 7 bases lay outside the gene matches. CDR1 and CDR2 from the germline V gene are MNHEY and SMNVEV (reference sequence). This CDR3 contains 16 residues. The CDR3 loop reads CASSPPTGASTDTQYF. The CDR3 DNA sequence: TGTGCCAGCAGTCCGCCGACAGGGGCGAGCACAGATACGCAGTATTTT.

V usage is TRBV18 and J usage is TRBJ1-2; tentative D call: TRBD1 (6 bases). The ends were cut back, 3 bases at V and 2 bases at J, with 13 bases in the middle. CDR3 length: 15 amino acids. CDR1 KGHSH and CDR2 LQKENI come from the germline V gene. The chain's CDR3 is CASSPGSGENYGYTF. The CDR3 bases are TGTGCCAGCTCACCGGGGTCAGGGGAAAACTATGGCTACACCTTC.

Here the CDR3 reads CASSPSRGANVLTF. For the CDR3, the DNA is TGTGCCAGCAGTCCATCCAGGGGGGCCAACGTCCTGACTTTC. The V gene is TRBV27, the J gene TRBJ2-6; D is unclear. The ends were cut back, 5 bases at V and 4 bases at J, with 9 bases in the middle. The CDR3 consists of 14 residues. Germline V lookup: CDR1 MNHEY, CDR2 SMNVEV (reference sequence).

V gene TRBV4-1 combines with J gene TRBJ2-1; D assignment may be TRBD1 or TRBD2 (5 bases each). Germline-derived CDR1 and CDR2 are MGHRA and YSYEKL. The CDR3 has 16 residues. V was cut by 4 bases and J by 2 bases, with 15 bases left in between. The CDR3 spells CASSLEVRGAYNEQFF. The CDR3 DNA reads as TGCGCCAGCAGCCTCGAGGTACGGGGCGCCTACAATGAGCAGTTCTTC.

V usage is TRBV6-5 and J usage is TRBJ1-1, with D hard to call. V was clipped by 0 bases and J by 3 bases, with 11 bases between them. This CDR3 is 15 amino acids long. The germline gives CDR1 MNHEY, CDR2 SVGAGI. CDR3 residues: CASSYSSMGDTEAFF. As DNA, the CDR3 is TGTGCCAGCAGTTACTCGAGTATGGGTGACACTGAAGCTTTCTTT.